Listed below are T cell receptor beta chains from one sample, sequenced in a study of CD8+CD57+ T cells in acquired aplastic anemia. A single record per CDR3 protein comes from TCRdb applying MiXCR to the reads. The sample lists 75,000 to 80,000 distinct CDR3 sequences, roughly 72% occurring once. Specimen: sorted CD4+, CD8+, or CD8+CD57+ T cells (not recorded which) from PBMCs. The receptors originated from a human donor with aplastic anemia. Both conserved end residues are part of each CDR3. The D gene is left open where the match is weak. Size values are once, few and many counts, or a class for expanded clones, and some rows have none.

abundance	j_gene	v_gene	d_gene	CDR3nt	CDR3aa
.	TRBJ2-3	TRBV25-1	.	TGTGCCAGCAGCCGGACAGAAAGCACAGATACGCAGTATTTT	CASSRTESTDTQYF
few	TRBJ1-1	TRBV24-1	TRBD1	TGTGCCACCCAGACAGGGTCCAACACTGAAGCTTTCTTT	CATQTGSNTEAFF
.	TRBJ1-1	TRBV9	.	TGTGCCAGCAGCGTAGGTCAATACACTGAAGCTTTCTTT	CASSVGQYTEAFF
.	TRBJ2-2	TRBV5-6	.	TGTGCCAGCAGCCTCGATAGTCACGTTAACACCGGGGAGCTGTTTTTT	CASSLDSHVNTGELFF
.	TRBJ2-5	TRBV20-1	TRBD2	TGCAGTGCTAAACATGGACTAGCTCAAGAGACCCAGTACTTC	CSAKHGLAQETQYF
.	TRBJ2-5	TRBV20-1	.	TGCAGTGCCAAATCCCGGGTCAGGGAGACCCAGTACTTC	CSAKSRVRETQYF
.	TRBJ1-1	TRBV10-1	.	TGCGCCAGCAGTGAGTCGAGTCAGGAGAACACTGAAGCTTTCTTT	CASSESSQENTEAFF
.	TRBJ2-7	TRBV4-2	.	TGTGCCAGCAGCCAAGGAGAGGGGTCGGGTAAAAACGAGCAGTACTTC	CASSQGEGSGKNEQYF
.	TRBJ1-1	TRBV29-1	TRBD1	TGCAGCGTCAAAAAACAGGGGGCTGGCACTGAAGCTTTCTTT	CSVKKQGAGTEAFF
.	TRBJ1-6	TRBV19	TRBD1	TGTGCCAGTACCCAAACAGGGGACAATTCACCCCTCCACTTT	CASTQTGDNSPLHF
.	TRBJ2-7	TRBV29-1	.	TGCAGCGTTAGCGCCGCGGCTAACGAGCAGGACTTC	CSVSAAANEQDF
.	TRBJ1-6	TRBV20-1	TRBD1	TGCAGTGCTACAGGGGGCGTTGGAAATTCACCCCTCCACTTT	CSATGGVGNSPLHF
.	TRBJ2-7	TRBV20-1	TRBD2	TGCAGTGCTAGACTAGCGGTCCCCTACGAGCAGTACTTC	CSARLAVPYEQYF
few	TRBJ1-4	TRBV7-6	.	TGTGCCAGCAGAGGTGGTAATGAAAAACTGTTTTTT	CASRGGNEKLFF
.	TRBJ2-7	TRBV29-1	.	TGCAGCGTTGAAGGGACGAGAAGTTACGAGCAGTACTTC	CSVEGTRSYEQYF
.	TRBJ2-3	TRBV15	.	TGTGCCACCAGCACGGGCACATGGACAGAGCAAGATACGCAGTATTTT	CATSTGTWTEQDTQYF
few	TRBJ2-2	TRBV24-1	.	TGTGCCACCAGTGATGGAAGACTAGCCGGGGAGCTGTTTTTT	CATSDGRLAGELFF
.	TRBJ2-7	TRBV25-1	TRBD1	TGTGCCAGCAGTGAAATACAGGGGCCCCCCTACGAGCAGTACTTC	CASSEIQGPPYEQYF
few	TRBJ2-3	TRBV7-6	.	TGTGCCAGCAGTTGGACCGGGAACACAGATACGCAGTATTTT	CASSWTGNTDTQYF
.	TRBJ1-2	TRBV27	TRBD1	TGTGCCAGCAGTTTTCAAGGGGGCCTGCCCACCTTC	CASSFQGGLPTF
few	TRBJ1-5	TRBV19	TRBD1	TGTGCCAGTAGTAAACCTACAGGGGGCGGACAGCCCCAGCATTTT	CASSKPTGGGQPQHF
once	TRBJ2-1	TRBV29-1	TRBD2	TGCAGCGTTGACGGGACTAGCGGGGAGGGGGCGTACGAGCAGTTCTTC	CSVDGTSGEGAYEQFF
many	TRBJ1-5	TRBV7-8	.	TGTGCCAGCAGCTTAGGGGGTACTAGCAATCAGCCCCAGCATTTT	CASSLGGTSNQPQHF
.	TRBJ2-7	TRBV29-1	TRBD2	TGCAGCGTTGTATCGAGCGGGAGTGACGAGCAGTACTTC	CSVVSSGSDEQYF
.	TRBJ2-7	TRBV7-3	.	TGTGCCAGCAGCTTAATGGCTACCACCCCCTACGAGCAGTACTTC	CASSLMATTPYEQYF
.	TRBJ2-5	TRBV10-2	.	TGCGCCAGCAGTGAGAGGGTAGCGGAAGAGACCCAGTACTTC	CASSERVAEETQYF
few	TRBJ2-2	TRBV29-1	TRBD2	TGCAGCGCCGGGACTAGCGCCGGAGGAGGGGAGCTGTTTTTT	CSAGTSAGGGELFF
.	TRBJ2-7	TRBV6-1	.	TGTGCCAGCAGTGAACTCAACCACTCCTACGAGCAGTACTTC	CASSELNHSYEQYF
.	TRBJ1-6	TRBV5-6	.	TGTGCCAGCAGCTTGCAAAGCTCCTATAATTCACCCCTCCACTTT	CASSLQSSYNSPLHF
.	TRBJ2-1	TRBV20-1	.	TGCAGTGTAGGGGGGAGAACCTACAATGAGCAGTTCTTC	CSVGGRTYNEQFF
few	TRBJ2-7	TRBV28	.	TGTGCCAGCAGTCTAACAGGCCACGAGCAGTACTTC	CASSLTGHEQYF
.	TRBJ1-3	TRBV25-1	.	TGTGCCAGCAGTGAATCTGTAGCCCTTGGAAACACCATATATTTT	CASSESVALGNTIYF
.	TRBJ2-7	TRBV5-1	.	TGCGCCAGCAGCCAAGACACGGGGGGCCGAGACGAGCAGTACTTC	CASSQDTGGRDEQYF
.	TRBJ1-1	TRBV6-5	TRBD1	TGCGCCAGCAGTTCGGACAGGGGGCAATGGGAAGCTGAAGCTTTCTTT	CASSSDRGQWEAEAFF
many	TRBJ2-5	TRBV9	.	TGTGCCAGCAGCGTAGATGGGGCGGATCAAGAGACCCAGTACTTC	CASSVDGADQETQYF
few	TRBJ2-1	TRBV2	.	TGTGCCACCAAGGGGAATGAGCAGTTCTTC	CATKGNEQFF
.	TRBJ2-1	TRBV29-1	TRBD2	TGCAGCGTTGCGGGACTAGCGGGGCGCAATGAGCAGTTCTTC	CSVAGLAGRNEQFF
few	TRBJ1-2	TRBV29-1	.	TGCAGCGTTGAAAGGCAGGGGAACTATGGCTACACCTTC	CSVERQGNYGYTF
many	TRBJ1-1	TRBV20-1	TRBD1	TGCAGTGCTAGAGATTCTACCGGGACAGCATTCATGAACACTGAAGCTTTCTTT	CSARDSTGTAFMNTEAFF
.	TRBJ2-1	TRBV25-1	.	TGTGCCAGCAGTAGAGGAAATGAGCAGTTCTTC	CASSRGNEQFF
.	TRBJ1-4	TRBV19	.	TGTGCCAGTAGGCATGGACCGATTAATGAAAAACTGTTTTTT	CASRHGPINEKLFF
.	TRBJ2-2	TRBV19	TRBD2	TGTGCCAGTAAAACCACCGGGACTAGCGTGTTCCGGGAGCTGTTTTTT	CASKTTGTSVFRELFF
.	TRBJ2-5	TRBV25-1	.	TGTGCCAGCAGTGAATTTAGCCCCTTTACTAGCAGCCGAGAGACCCAGTACTTC	CASSEFSPFTSSRETQYF
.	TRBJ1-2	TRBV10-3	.	TGTGCCATCACCAGGGAGAGGGGCTATGGCTACACCTTC	CAITRERGYGYTF
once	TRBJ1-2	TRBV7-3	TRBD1	TGTGCCAGCAGCCCCTATAGGACAGGGGGCGACGGCTACACCTTC	CASSPYRTGGDGYTF
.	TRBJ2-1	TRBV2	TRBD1	TGTGCCAGCGTGACAGGGAGCTCCTACAATGAGCAGTTCTTC	CASVTGSSYNEQFF
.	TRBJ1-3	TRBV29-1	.	TGCAGCGTGGCAGGGGATGGAAACACCATATATTTT	CSVAGDGNTIYF
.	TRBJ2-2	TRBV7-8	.	TGTGCCAGCAGCTTAGACGGCCGGGGGAACACCGGGGAGCTGTTTTTT	CASSLDGRGNTGELFF
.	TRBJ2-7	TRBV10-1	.	TGCGCCCCCATTCGGTGGCGATCCCTTTCCTACGAGCAGTACTTC	CAPIRWRSLSYEQYF
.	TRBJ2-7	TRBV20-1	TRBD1	TGCAGTGCTAGGCGGGGACAGGCCGCCGAGCAGTACTTC	CSARRGQAAEQYF
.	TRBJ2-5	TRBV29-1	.	TGCAGCGTCCGAGCGGAGAGCGAGACCCAGTACTTC	CSVRAESETQYF
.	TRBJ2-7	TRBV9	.	TGTGCCAGCAGCGCCGGGGTGTTAACCTACGAGCAGTACTTC	CASSAGVLTYEQYF
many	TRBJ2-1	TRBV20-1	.	TGCAGTGCTAGAGACGAGGGGAATGAGCAGTTCTTC	CSARDEGNEQFF
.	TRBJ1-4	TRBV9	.	TGTGCCAGCAGCCATCTCGGGGAAGGGAGTGAAAAACTGTTTTTT	CASSHLGEGSEKLFF
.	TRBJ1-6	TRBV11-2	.	TGTGCCAGCAGCTTAGAGGCGGAAGGCTCACCCCTCCACTTT	CASSLEAEGSPLHF